Each of the 27 T cell receptor beta chains below was sequenced from the same sample in a study of T cell responses to AZD1222 COVID-19 vaccine. The method was immunoSEQ multiplex PCR; TCRdb's version includes in-frame clones alone and lacks a portion of them. The sample holds under 200,000 clones; roughly 93% are singletons and the top ten take roughly 0.98%. Sequenced here: peripheral blood, sampled on day 0 of AZD1222 vaccination. All receptors derive from an adult in good health.

The gene calls are TRBV14 and TRBJ2-1; 9 bases fit TRBD1. Looked up from germline, CDR1 is SGHDN and CDR2 is FVKESK. CDR3 length: 15 residues. V lost 4 bases and J lost 4; bases outside the gene matches: 5. CDR3 in DNA: TGTGCCAGCAGCCGCAGGGACAGGGATTACAATGAGCAGTTCTTC. Protein sequence: CASSRRDRDYNEQFF. The variable domain in full, with the rest retrieved from reference TRBV14 and TRBJ2-1, is EAGVTQFPSHSVIEKGQTVTLRCDPISGHDNLYWYRRVMGKEIKFLLHFVKESKQDESGMPNNRFLAERTGGTYSTLKVQPAELEDSGVYFCASSRRDRDYNEQFFGPGTRLTVL.

This clone was counted a few times. The chain employs TRBV7-2 and TRBJ1-5; D is unclear. Per the germline V gene, CDR1 is SGHTA and CDR2 is FQGNSA. The CDR3 length is 13 residues. Deletions cut 1 base from V and 6 bases from J, with 7 bases between. The CDR3 DNA sequence: TGTGCCAGCAGCTTAGGGAGGGCTCAGCCCCAGCATTTT. Protein: CASSLGRAQPQHF.

V and J are TRBV18 and TRBJ2-5, with 9 bases lining up with TRBD2. V lost 2 bases to trimming and J lost 3 bases; unmatched junction nucleotides: 10. The CDR3 runs to 17 residues. In germline, CDR1 is KGHSH, CDR2 LQKENI. The CDR3 DNA reads as TGTGCCAGCTCACCAGATAATAGCGGGAGAGGGAAAGAGACCCAGTACTTC. This codes for CASSPDNSGRGKETQYF.

This sequence joins TRBV25-1 and TRBJ2-7; tentative D call: TRBD1 (6 bases). The CDR3 is 17 residues long. Germline-derived CDR1 and CDR2 are MGHDK and SYGVNS. Trimming left V 4 bases short and J 1 base short, with 20 bases between. CDR3 sequence reads: CASSGGPSGPKSYEQYF. CDR3 coding DNA: TGTGCCAGCAGTGGGGGGCCCTCTGGGCCTAAATCCTACGAGCAGTACTTC.

This sequence joins TRBV28 and TRBJ2-3; a weak D match, TRBD1 (5 bases). CDR1 is MDHEN, CDR2 SYDVKM, per germline. V dropped 7 bases and J dropped 6 bases, with 14 bases sitting between them. The CDR3 runs 13 residues. The CDR3 coding sequence is TGTGCCAGCACCGCCGCACAGGAGGATACGCAGTATTTT. Protein sequence: CASTAAQEDTQYF.

The chain employs TRBV19 and TRBJ1-2; D is uncertain. Germline CDR1 LNHDA, CDR2 SQIVND (reference sequence). With 3 bases removed from V and 4 bases from J, the gap between germline ends came to 3 bases. This CDR3 comprises 11 residues. CDR3 in DNA: TGTGCCAGTAGTATTTTCTATGGCTACACCTTC. It specifies CASSIFYGYTF.

This chain uses TRBV7-8 with TRBJ2-7; maybe TRBD1 (5 bases). The CDR3 extends over 14 amino acids. V lost 7 bases, J lost 3 bases, and 16 bases lay in between. Germline CDR1 is SGHVS and CDR2 is FQNEAQ. CDR3 amino acids: CASIDGHWGYEQYF. CDR3 bases: TGTGCCAGCATCGATGGACATTGGGGCTACGAGCAGTACTTC.

This clone came up many times. The V call is TRBV9, the J call TRBJ1-1; D is ambiguous. This CDR3 has 14 residues. V lost 3 bases to trimming and J lost 1 base, with 10 bases between them. Looked up from germline, CDR1 is SGDLS and CDR2 is YYNGEE. CDR3 sequence reads: CASSDGRQNTEAFF. The DNA of the CDR3 is TGTGCCAGCAGCGACGGACGACAGAACACTGAAGCTTTCTTT.

The V call is TRBV15, the J call TRBJ1-5; 7 positions agree with TRBD1. With V trimmed by 0 bases and J by 6 bases, 5 bases remained unmatched. Germline V gives CDR1 LNHNV, CDR2 YYDKDF (reference sequence). This CDR3 is built from 15 residues. CDR3 amino acids: CATSRDRTGGQPQHF. CDR3 nucleotides: TGTGCCACCAGCAGAGATAGGACAGGCGGTCAGCCCCAGCATTTT.

The rearrangement links TRBV6-5 to TRBJ2-7; 8 positions agree with TRBD1. The germline gives CDR1 MNHEY, CDR2 SVGAGI. The CDR3 consists of 15 residues. The ends lost 5 bases at V and 4 bases at J; junction bases unmatched: 10. The CDR3 is CASSSLGDRGYEQYF. The CDR3 coding sequence is TGTGCCAGCAGTAGCCTAGGAGACAGGGGTTACGAGCAGTACTTC.

The chain links TRBV28 to TRBJ2-1; TRBD2 might be the D (6 bases). The CDR3 has 14 amino acids. Trimming pared 8 bases from V and 3 bases from J, leaving 14 bases between. The germline CDR1 and CDR2 sequences are MDHEN and SYDVKM. The CDR3: CASGRGEIYNEQFF. CDR3 in DNA: TGTGCCAGCGGGCGGGGAGAGATCTACAATGAGCAGTTCTTC.

V usage is TRBV20-1 and J usage is TRBJ2-7; D gene unclear. The CDR3 contains 14 residues. V lost 3 bases and J 0 bases, leaving 12 bases between the germline ends. From germline, CDR1 is DFQATT and CDR2 SNEGSKA (reference sequence). The CDR3 sequence is CSASKDARSYEQYF. The CDR3 region has the DNA TGCAGTGCTAGTAAAGATGCTCGCTCCTACGAGCAGTACTTC.

This clone showed up just once. This chain connects TRBV19 to TRBJ2-2; D tentatively fits TRBD1 or TRBD2 (5 bases each). The V and J ends lost 4 bases and 1 base respectively, with 13 bases between them. CDR1 is LNHDA and CDR2 is SQIVND in the germline V gene (reference sequence). The CDR3 runs 16 residues. The CDR3 is CASSTEGRRNTGELFF. The CDR3, as DNA: TGTGCCAGTAGTACCGAGGGGCGCAGGAACACCGGGGAGCTGTTTTTT. The variable domain in full, completed from reference TRBV19 and TRBJ2-2, reads DGGITQSPKYLFRKEGQNVTLSCEQNLNHDAMYWYRQDPGQGLRLIYYSQIVNDFQKGDIAEGYSVSREKKESFPLTVTSAQKNPTAFYLCASSTEGRRNTGELFFGEGSRLTVL.

The CDR3: CASSLGGGGSNEQFF. The CDR3 nucleotides read TGTGCCTCTAGCCTGGGGGGAGGGGGCAGCAATGAGCAGTTCTTC. This chain links TRBV28 with TRBJ2-1; TRBD1 or TRBD2 may be the D gene (7 bases each). The CDR3 covers 15 residues. V shed 11 bases and J shed 6 bases, with 23 bases lying between them. CDR1 is MDHEN, CDR2 SYDVKM, per germline.

This clone is a singleton in its sample. V usage is TRBV5-4 and J usage is TRBJ1-2; TRBD1 might be the D (5 bases). V was shortened by 1 base and J by 4 bases, with 11 bases between the two germline ends. CDR1 is SGHNT and CDR2 is YYREEE in the germline V gene (reference sequence). This CDR3 comprises 14 residues. The CDR3 coding sequence is TGTGCCAGCAGCTTGCAGGGTTACGGCTATGGCTACACCTTC. Protein product: CASSLQGYGYGYTF.

This chain links TRBV19 with TRBJ2-3, with 12 bases lining up with TRBD1. The CDR3 totals 18 residues. V was pared by 4 bases and J by 2 bases, with 10 bases of the junction left unmatched. The germline gives CDR1 LNHDA, CDR2 SQIVND (reference sequence). CDR3 nucleotides: TGTGCCAGTAGTAACCGGGACAGGGGGCTTGGGGACACAGATACGCAGTATTTT. It translates to CASSNRDRGLGDTDTQYF.

This clone was counted only a few times. This rearrangement joins TRBV4-1 to TRBJ1-6, with unresolved D. The V gene lost 4 bases and the J gene lost 9 bases, with 10 bases spanning the gap. The CDR3 runs to 13 residues. The germline CDR1 and CDR2 sequences are MGHRA and YSYEKL. The CDR3 here is CASSPHRVSPLHF. In nucleotides, the CDR3 is TGCGCCAGCAGCCCCCATCGGGTTTCACCCCTCCACTTT.

This clone was observed a few times. The chain uses TRBV29-1 and TRBJ2-1, with no clear D. The V and J ends lost 5 bases and 7 bases respectively, with 21 bases between them. CDR3 length: 15 residues. The V gene's germline CDR1 is SQVTM and CDR2 ANQGSEA. The CDR3 here is CSVIPTGSFWNEQFF. The CDR3 DNA reads as TGCAGCGTTATCCCAACGGGTTCCTTTTGGAATGAGCAGTTCTTC.

This clone was detected once. Other DNA sequences of this sample code for an identical CDR3. The V call is TRBV6-5, the J call TRBJ2-7; the D is unclear. The length of the CDR3 is 11 residues. Trimming cost V 2 bases and J 5 bases, with 4 bases left between them. CDR1 and CDR2 from the germline V gene are MNHEY and SVGAGI. In DNA form, the CDR3 reads TGTGCCAGCAGTTACGGGGACGAGCAGTACTTC. It translates to CASSYGDEQYF.

V usage is TRBV7-2 and J usage is TRBJ2-3, with 11 bases aligning to TRBD2. Germline V gene data show CDR1 as SGHTA and CDR2 as FQGNSA. The CDR3 loop spans 17 amino acids. After removal of 4 bases from V and 7 bases from J, the junction contained 13 bases not matched to a gene. This CDR3 is CASSSNSGRAHGYTQYF. The CDR3 nucleotides are TGTGCCAGCAGCTCAAATAGCGGGAGGGCCCACGGGTATACGCAGTATTTT.

This rearrangement joins TRBV2 to TRBJ2-2, with TRBD2 matching 13 bases. Germline V gene data show CDR1 as SNHLY and CDR2 as FYNNEI. The CDR3 runs 17 residues. J was trimmed by 0 bases and V by 4 bases; bases with no gene match: 2. The DNA of the CDR3 is TGTGCCAGCAGTGGGACTAGCGGGGGACCGAACACCGGGGAGCTGTTTTTT. It translates to CASSGTSGGPNTGELFF.

This chain connects TRBV19 to TRBJ1-3; TRBD1 might be the D (5 bases). The germline V gene has CDR1 LNHDA and CDR2 SQIVND (reference sequence). Trimming removed 4 bases from V and 2 bases from J, with 12 bases in between. CDR3 length equals 15 residues. The CDR3 DNA reads as TGTGCCAGTAGTACATTTGGGGCAGCTGGAAACACCATATATTTT. Encoded protein: CASSTFGAAGNTIYF.

The gene calls are TRBV25-1 and TRBJ1-1, with D perhaps TRBD1 (6 bases). Germline lookup yields CDR1 MGHDK and CDR2 SYGVNS. Between the trimmed V and J ends, which lost 1 base and 4 bases, there was a span of 13 bases. The CDR3 length is 15 residues. CDR3 sequence reads: CASSELGGMGTEAFF. For the CDR3, the DNA is TGTGCCAGCAGTGAATTAGGGGGTATGGGCACTGAAGCTTTCTTT. Variable domain in full (rest from reference TRBV25-1 and TRBJ1-1): EADIYQTPRYLVIGTGKKITLECSQTMGHDKMYWYQQDPGMELHLIHYSYGVNSTEKGDLSSESTVSRIRTEHFPLTLESARPSHTSQYLCASSELGGMGTEAFFGQGTRLTVV.

The chain employs TRBV6-5 and TRBJ2-6, with 8 bases lining up with TRBD1. V was pared by 2 bases and J by 13 bases, with 10 bases of the junction left unmatched. CDR3 length equals 15 residues. The germline CDR1 and CDR2 sequences are MNHEY and SVGAGI. The DNA for the CDR3 is TGTGCCAGCAGTTACGAGAGAGGACAGGGCCTGGTCCTGACTTTC. This gives the protein CASSYERGQGLVLTF.

The rearrangement joins TRBV6-6 to TRBJ2-7, with D hard to call. CDR3 size: 14 residues. Between the trimmed V and J ends, which lost 4 bases and 3 bases, there was a span of 13 bases. Per germline, CDR1 MNHNY and CDR2 SVGAGI (reference sequence). DNA of the CDR3: TGTGCCAGCAGTTCGGCTATTGGCATCTACGAGCAGTACTTC. Its translation: CASSSAIGIYEQYF.

J is TRBJ1-3 and V is TRBV6-2 or TRBV6-3; D is ambiguous. Between the trimmed V and J ends, which lost 2 bases and 0 bases, there was a span of 8 bases. CDR3 length: 15 amino acids. Germline CDR1 is MNHEY and CDR2 is SVGEGT. As DNA, the CDR3 is TGTGCCAGCAGTTACGGGAGGAGCTCTGGAAACACCATATATTTT. It encodes CASSYGRSSGNTIYF.

The rearrangement links TRBV3-1 (or the pseudogene TRBV3-2) to TRBJ1-4, with 10 bases identical to TRBD1. J gave up 5 bases and V 5 bases, and 5 bases lay outside the gene matches. The germline V gene encodes CDR1 LGHDT and CDR2 YNNKEL (reference sequence). This CDR3 has 15 residues. The CDR3 DNA reads as TGTGCCAGCAGCAAAGGGGGACAGGGGAATGAAAAACTGTTTTTT. Translating it yields CASSKGGQGNEKLFF.